This T cell receptor (beta chain) was sequenced for a study of control samples from healthy donors and cancer patients. Here immunoSEQ multiplex PCR was the method, and the copy in TCRdb shows in-frame clones only, minus some. The sample shows about 100,000 clones, 85% of them seen only once. Germline V gene lookup returns CDR1 SGDLS and CDR2 YYNGEE. The V end lost 4 bases, the J end lost 7 bases, and 11 bases lay between the germline ends. The CDR3 contains 12 residues. Sequencing was performed on blood. This clonotype was obtained from a man aged 25-40 years in good health. The chain employs TRBV9 and TRBJ1-1; weak D call: TRBD1 (6 bases). The CDR3 here is CASSPPRGEAFF. For the CDR3, the DNA is TGTGCCAGCAGCCCTCCCAGGGGTGAAGCTTTCTTT.